The present entry profiles one TCR beta chain with its context. The record originates from a study of CD8 T cells in ankylosing spondylitis. V was shortened by 5 bases and J by 2 bases, with 4 bases between the two germline ends. The CDR3 consists of 11 residues. CDR1 DFQATT and CDR2 SNEGSKA come from the germline V gene (reference sequence). TCRdb used MiXCR to reprocess the 5' RACE reads, holding one entry per CDR3 protein. Of about 110,000 distinct CDR3 sequences listed, 20% to 30% are singletons. The V and J genes are TRBV20-1 and TRBJ2-1; D uncertain. The sequence came from a male donor with ankylosing spondylitis. Sequenced material: synovial fluid, either unsorted or a sorted T cell fraction (not recorded which). Here the CDR3 reads CSADTYNEQFF. The CDR3 nucleotides are TGCAGTGCTGACACCTACAATGAGCAGTTCTTC.